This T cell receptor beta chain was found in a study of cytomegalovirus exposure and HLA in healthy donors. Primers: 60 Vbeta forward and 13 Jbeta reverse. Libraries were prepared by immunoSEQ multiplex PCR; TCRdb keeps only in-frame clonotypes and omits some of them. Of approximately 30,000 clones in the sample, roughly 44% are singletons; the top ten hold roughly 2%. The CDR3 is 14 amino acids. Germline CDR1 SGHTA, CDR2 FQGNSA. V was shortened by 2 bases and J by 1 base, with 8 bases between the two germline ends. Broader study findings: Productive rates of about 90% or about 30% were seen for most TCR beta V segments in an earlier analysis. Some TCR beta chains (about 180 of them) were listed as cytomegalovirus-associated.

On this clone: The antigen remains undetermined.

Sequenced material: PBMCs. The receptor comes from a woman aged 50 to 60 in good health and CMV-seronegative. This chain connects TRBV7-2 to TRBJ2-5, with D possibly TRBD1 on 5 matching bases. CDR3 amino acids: CASSLNTGQETQYF. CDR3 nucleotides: TGTGCCAGCAGCTTAAATACAGGCCAAGAGACCCAGTACTTC.